This entry is about one T cell receptor beta chain. Its antigen is currently unknown. Together with a sample-barcoded 5' primer, a J-beta primer mix was included in a second PCR lasting about 7 to 11 cycles. Every sample gave at least 2.5 million paired-end reads containing CDR3. TCRdb redid the calling of the 5' RACE reads with MiXCR, one entry per CDR3 protein. The sample includes about 780,000 distinct CDR3 sequences, about 45% of them seen just once. The V gene lost 6 bases and the J gene lost 10 bases, with 17 bases spanning the gap. Per germline, CDR1 SGHVS and CDR2 FQNEAQ. The CDR3 runs 13 residues. For every donor, a draw yielded around 10 milliliters of peripheral blood. The sample is drawn from a study of blood T cells in healthy people across ages. Whole-study findings and limits: PBMC samples, being unsorted, prevented any conclusive comparison of naive and antigen-experienced cells.

The TCR comes from a man older than 75 in good health. This chain uses TRBV7-8 with TRBJ2-3; TRBD2 might be the D (6 bases). The source material was blood. The DNA for the CDR3 is TGTGCCAGCAGTCTAGCGAGGCCCCCGTCGCAGTATTTT. This sequence encodes CASSLARPPSQYF.